This TCR beta chain stems from a study of shared T cell receptors in the human thymus. The CDR3 runs to 12 residues. V gave up 5 bases and J gave up 8 bases, with 13 bases separating them. CDR1 is SQVTM, CDR2 ANQGSEA, per germline. Here immunoSEQ multiplex PCR was the method, and the copy in TCRdb shows in-frame clones only, minus some. This sample has hundreds of thousands of clones; more than 75% occur once, and the top ten carry approximately 0.01%. The same specimen was also included in a second study, on human thymus T cells. That work states: Thymic material originated from resections removed in the course of corrective heart surgery. Thymic and blood repertoires seemed to show skewed V and J gene use. Highly overlapping thymic repertoires in unrelated individuals were reported by related research.

Sequencing was carried out using thymocytes. V gene TRBV29-1 combines with J gene TRBJ2-1; D is perhaps TRBD2 (5 bases). This clonotype originated in a boy under two years old with a congenital heart defect. DNA for the CDR3: TGCAGCGTTCGGGGATTAATCGATGAGCAGTTCTTC. It is translated as CSVRGLIDEQFF.